These T cell receptor beta chains were read from a single sample in a study of CD8+ T cells in alopecia areata. This table comes from immunoSEQ multiplex PCR, and its TCRdb copy is limited to in-frame clones, with some not included. The data show roughly 150,000 clones, roughly 50% seen once. The sample comprised CD4+ T cells sorted from blood. These receptors all come from a human donor with alopecia areata. Each CDR3 is given with its conserved first and last residue. Each record gives: J gene, V gene, D gene, CDR3 protein. The D gene is left open where the match is weak.

>TRBJ2-3|TRBV5-6|-
CASSPSGGYTDTQYF
>TRBJ1-3|TRBV7-8|TRBD1
CASSHWTGEDTIYF
>TRBJ1-2|TRBV2|-
CASSTGHYYGYTF
>TRBJ1-5|TRBV29-1|-
CSVADINQPQHF
>TRBJ1-5|TRBV6-5|-
CASSYSNEQPQHF
>TRBJ1-1|TRBV6-6|-
CASSYSGGNTEAFF
>TRBJ2-3|TRBV4-1|-
CASSQGRPTDTQYF
>TRBJ1-5|TRBV30|-
CAWSVSGGYSNQPQHF
>TRBJ1-2|TRBV30|-
CAWSVGPGGYTF
>TRBJ2-3|TRBV5-1|-
CASSLTDTQYF
>TRBJ2-3|TRBV11-2|-
CASSTTGITDTQYF
>TRBJ2-1|TRBV29-1|TRBD2
CSVIGLAGNNEQFF
>TRBJ1-2|TRBV6-4|-
CASSDSDSYGYTF
>TRBJ2-5|TRBV28|TRBD2
CASSELAGGFQETQYF
>TRBJ2-1|TRBV11-2|TRBD2
CASRGLAGFHEQFF
>TRBJ1-5|TRBV2|-
CASSEVYQPQHF
>TRBJ1-2|TRBV11-2|-
CASSSLSGYTF
>TRBJ2-7|TRBV30|TRBD2
CAWSVLAGVGEQYF
>TRBJ1-1|TRBV2|-
CAGKTRANTEAFF
>TRBJ2-2|TRBV4-1|TRBD2
CASSQDPAGGYTGELFF
>TRBJ2-1|TRBV7-9|TRBD2
CASSLYSGVSYNEQFF
>TRBJ2-7|TRBV29-1|TRBD2
CSVSGILEEQYF
>TRBJ2-7|TRBV6-1|TRBD2
CASSAGGSNSYEQYF
>TRBJ2-1|TRBV2|TRBD2
CASRRLAGGRSGEQFF
>TRBJ2-5|TRBV2|-
CASRLQETQYF
>TRBJ1-3|TRBV6-1|-
CASSARRARSGNTIYF
>TRBJ2-3|TRBV6-6|-
CASSPISPQDTQYF
>TRBJ2-1|TRBV10-3|-
CAISPGAVQNNEQFF
>TRBJ2-1|TRBV6-5|TRBD2
CASSPISGSVYEQFF
>TRBJ2-3|TRBV4-1|TRBD2
CASSHILAGVSDTQYF
>TRBJ2-7|TRBV27|TRBD2
CASKLGLAGYEQYF
>TRBJ2-2|TRBV29-1|-
CSVGAENTGELFF
>TRBJ2-7|TRBV18|-
CASSPPGYEQYF
>TRBJ2-1|TRBV14|TRBD1
CASSPQGRYNEQFF
>TRBJ2-6|TRBV29-1|TRBD1
CSVVPGQGTKTGANVLTF
>TRBJ2-5|TRBV5-1|TRBD2
CASRTSGSETQYF
>TRBJ2-1|TRBV28|TRBD2
CASSASGGNNEQFF
>TRBJ2-1|TRBV15|-
CATSWGYNNEQFF
>TRBJ1-1|TRBV29-1|TRBD1
CSVGQGGGAEAFF
>TRBJ1-2|TRBV27|-
CASSRTPGLGYGYTF
>TRBJ1-2|TRBV29-1|-
CSVADRYSNYGYTF